What follows are 28 T cell receptor beta chains derived from one specimen sequenced in a study of T cells in Graves' hyperthyroidism and ophthalmopathy. TCR beta CDR3 regions were amplified from RNA. HTBI primers were employed in a first-round RT-PCR of the TCR CDR3. TCRdb processed the multiplex PCR reads anew with MiXCR; each CDR3 protein has one entry. The profile shows about 500,000 distinct CDR3 sequences, 17% of them singletons. The sample taken for sequencing was blood. These TCRs come from a woman aged 18 to 35 with Graves' ophthalmopathy.

There are many counts of this clonotype. The rearrangement uses TRBV28 and TRBJ2-1; D perhaps matches TRBD2 (6 bases). This CDR3 region has 16 residues. The V end was cut by 4 bases, the J end by 6 bases, with 19 bases between. From germline, CDR1 is MDHEN and CDR2 SYDVKM. CDR3 in DNA: TGTGCCAGCAGTTCACCGGGAGCAAGGCCCAGCAATGAGCAGTTCTTC. Its translation is CASSSPGARPSNEQFF.

The rearrangement links TRBV19 to TRBJ2-1; TRBD1 aligns across 10 bases. The germline V gene encodes CDR1 LNHDA and CDR2 SQIVND (reference sequence). The V segment lost 3 bases and the J segment 5 bases; nucleotides outside the gene matches: 4. There are 15 residues in the CDR3. The CDR3 DNA reads TGTGCCAGTAGTATCCGGGACAGGGGAAACAATGAGCAGTTCTTC. Translating it yields CASSIRDRGNNEQFF.

This clonotype was recorded many times. V gene TRBV30 combines with J gene TRBJ2-1, with 14 nucleotides matching TRBD2. Germline CDR1 and CDR2: GTSNPN and SVGIG (reference sequence). After removal of 3 bases from V and 7 bases from J, the junction contained 5 bases not matched to a gene. The CDR3 is 15 residues long. The CDR3 loop is CAWSGLAGGTNEQFF. CDR3 in DNA: TGTGCCTGGAGCGGACTAGCGGGAGGTACGAATGAGCAGTTCTTC.

This clonotype occurred many times. This chain links TRBV28 with TRBJ2-1; maybe TRBD1 (6 bases). Germline assignment: CDR1 MDHEN and CDR2 SYDVKM. V lost 5 bases and J lost 10, with 15 bases in between. This CDR3 has 13 residues. As DNA, the CDR3 is TGTGCCAGCAGTGGAGAACAGGGAAGAGAGCAGTTCTTC. Its protein product is CASSGEQGREQFF.

This clonotype was picked up many times. The chain is built from TRBV18 and TRBJ1-1; TRBD1 is a possible D gene (6 bases). The CDR3 loop spans 14 amino acids. The germline CDR1 and CDR2 sequences are KGHSH and LQKENI. The V and J ends lost 1 base and 5 bases respectively, with 11 bases between them. As DNA, the CDR3 is TGTGCCAGCTCACCACAGGGGGTAGAAACTGAAGCTTTCTTT. This encodes CASSPQGVETEAFF.

This clonotype was observed many times. This chain links TRBV3-1 with TRBJ2-3; D unclear. The V gene's germline CDR1 is LGHDT and CDR2 YNNKEL (reference sequence). The CDR3 is made up of 11 amino acids. V gave up 4 bases and J gave up 6 bases, with 5 bases separating them. CDR3 loop: CASSLQDTQYF. In nucleotides, the CDR3 is TGTGCCAGCAGCCTCCAGGATACGCAGTATTTT.

This clonotype was observed many times. The chain recombines TRBV7-2 with TRBJ1-1; D is perhaps TRBD1 (5 bases). The V gene's germline CDR1 is SGHTA and CDR2 FQGNSA. Deletions cut 4 bases from V and 10 bases from J, with 19 bases between. The CDR3 loop spans 14 amino acids. The CDR3 coding sequence is TGTGCCAGCAGCTCCGGGGGACTATATGGTGGAGCTTTCTTT. Translated: CASSSGGLYGGAFF. Full variable domain (missing parts from reference TRBV7-2 and TRBJ1-1): GAGVSQSPSNKVTEKGKDVELRCDPISGHTALYWYRQSLGQGLEFLIYFQGNSAPDKSGLPSDRFSAERTGGSVSTLTIQRTQQEDSAVYLCASSSGGLYGGAFFGQGTRLTVV.

This clonotype was seen ten or more times. The genes are TRBV12-3 or TRBV12-4 and TRBJ1-1; D gene unclear. The germline V and J ends were trimmed by 5 bases and 2 bases, with 9 bases remaining between them. The CDR3 is made up of 13 amino acids. This CDR3 reads CASSATANTEAFF. The DNA for the CDR3 is TGTGCCAGCAGTGCCACAGCTAACACTGAAGCTTTCTTT.

The chain joins TRBV10-3 to TRBJ1-2; D remains unclear. Looked up from germline, CDR1 is ENHRY and CDR2 is SYGVKD. There are 11 residues in the CDR3. Trimming shortened V by 8 bases and J by 8 bases, and 12 bases separated the two germline ends. The CDR3 DNA sequence: TGTGCCATCTCCGAGGCACGAGGCTACACCTTC. Its protein product is CAISEARGYTF.

This chain links TRBV19 with TRBJ1-2; TRBD1 aligns across 10 bases. There are 14 residues in the CDR3. V dropped 9 bases and J dropped 5; count of bases not matched to a gene: 9. The V gene's germline CDR1 is LNHDA and CDR2 SQIVND (reference sequence). The CDR3 region is CASRRQGAEYGYTF. In DNA, the CDR3 is TGTGCCAGCCGGAGACAGGGGGCGGAATATGGCTACACCTTC.

About this clonotype itself: The junction departs from germline at one end; a sequencing error may be responsible. V usage is TRBV7-9 and J usage is TRBJ1-5; tentative D call: TRBD1 (6 bases). The CDR3 length is 12 residues. Germline lookup yields CDR1 SEHNR and CDR2 FQNEAQ (reference sequence). CDR3 region: CVSSLPGGPQHF. The DNA of the CDR3 is TGTGTCAGCAGCCTACCCGGGGGCCCCCAGCATTTT.

This clonotype was observed a handful of times. The gene calls are TRBV7-8 and TRBJ2-2; D unclear. This CDR3 contains 17 residues. The V gene lost 2 bases and the J gene lost 0 bases, with 13 bases spanning the gap. Germline CDR1 reads SGHVS; CDR2 reads FQNEAQ. The CDR3 region is CASSLYPPPANTGELFF. In nucleotides, the CDR3 is TGTGCCAGCAGCTTATACCCCCCCCCGGCGAACACCGGGGAGCTGTTTTTT. Filled out from reference TRBV7-8 and TRBJ2-2, the complete variable domain reads GAGVSQSPRYKVAKRGQDVALRCDPISGHVSLFWYQQALGQGPEFLTYFQNEAQLDKSGLPSDRFFAERPEGSVSTLKIQRTQQEDSAVYLCASSLYPPPANTGELFFGEGSRLTVL.

The chain couples TRBV20-1 to TRBJ2-7, with 9 nucleotides matching TRBD1. Germline values: CDR1 DFQATT, CDR2 SNEGSKA (reference sequence). CDR3 length: 18 amino acids. J lost 5 bases, V lost 6 bases, and 23 bases had no gene match. The CDR3 here is CSATNHRGRMGLGDEQYF. The CDR3 bases are TGCAGTGCCACAAATCACAGGGGGCGGATGGGCCTAGGCGACGAGCAGTACTTC.

This clonotype came up many times. The chain recombines TRBV6-1 with TRBJ1-6; possible D gene TRBD1, 5 bases. Looked up from germline, CDR1 is MNHNS and CDR2 is SASEGT. Trimming shortened V by 6 bases and J by 10 bases, and 13 bases separated the two germline ends. The CDR3 sequence is 13 residues long. The CDR3 region is CASRRTRDSPLHF. The DNA for the CDR3 is TGTGCCAGCAGGAGAACCAGGGACTCACCCCTCCACTTT.

This clonotype was recorded a few times. The V and J genes are TRBV7-8 and TRBJ2-2, with D uncertain. The CDR3 has 13 amino acids. Germline assignment: CDR1 SGHVS and CDR2 FQNEAQ. The V gene lost 0 bases and the J gene lost 6 bases, with 5 bases spanning the gap. Written as DNA, the CDR3 is TGTGCCAGCAGCTTAGCGCCTTCCGGGGAGCTGTTTTTT. This codes for CASSLAPSGELFF.

This clonotype was counted between two and nine times. This chain links TRBV14 with TRBJ2-7; D unresolved. The CDR3 runs to 13 residues. V was shortened by 0 bases and J by 6 bases, with 9 bases between the two germline ends. From germline, CDR1 is SGHDN and CDR2 FVKESK. DNA of the CDR3: TGTGCCAGCAGCCAAGATGAACCCCTCGAGCAGTACTTC. This codes for CASSQDEPLEQYF.

This clonotype was seen a few times. V gene TRBV29-1 combines with J gene TRBJ2-7, with 7 bases fitting TRBD2. The CDR3 is made up of 13 amino acids. Germline CDR1 is SQVTM and CDR2 is ANQGSEA. Trimming cost V 4 bases and J 0 bases; bases outside gene matches: 3. The CDR3 DNA reads as TGCAGCGTTGTTGGGACTAACTCCTACGAGCAGTACTTC. Amino acids: CSVVGTNSYEQYF.

Ten or more counts support this clonotype. The rearrangement joins TRBV12-3 or TRBV12-4 to TRBJ1-1; maybe TRBD1 (6 bases). V lost 1 base and J 8 bases, leaving 14 bases between the germline ends. The CDR3 has 14 amino acids. The CDR3 spells CASSLGAGAHEAFF. The CDR3 nucleotides read TGTGCCAGCAGTTTAGGGGCAGGGGCGCACGAAGCTTTCTTT.

On this clonotype itself: The germline gene is not matched at one end of the junction; a read error may be the cause. V is TRBV5-1 and J is TRBJ1-2, with D perhaps TRBD1 (5 bases). The CDR3 has 17 residues. The germline CDR1 and CDR2 sequences are SGHRS and YFSETQ. CDR3 sequence reads: CASRMVPSTETNYGYAF. The CDR3 bases are TGCGCCAGCAGGATGGTTCCCTCGACAGAGACTAACTATGGCTACGCCTTC.

This clonotype has a handful of counts. The chain carries TRBV28 and TRBJ1-4; D ambiguous. V lost 7 bases and J lost 8, with 17 bases in between. The length of the CDR3 is 14 residues. The germline gives CDR1 MDHEN, CDR2 SYDVKM. The chain's CDR3 is CASKNQDSEEKLFF. The DNA for the CDR3 is TGTGCCAGCAAGAATCAGGATTCGGAAGAAAAACTGTTTTTT.

This clonotype was detected only a few times. The rearrangement joins TRBV13 to TRBJ2-1, with 8 bases lining up with TRBD2. The CDR3 runs to 15 residues. Trimming took 4 bases from V and 6 from J; bases not matched to a gene: 8. The germline V gene has CDR1 PRHDT and CDR2 FYEKMQ (reference sequence). CDR3 DNA: TGTGCCAGCAGCTCGGCGGCGGGAGGATCCAATGAGCAGTTCTTC. This translates into CASSSAAGGSNEQFF.

This clonotype was observed a handful of times. The gene calls are TRBV5-6 and TRBJ1-1; 7 bases match TRBD1. V shed 4 bases, J shed 10 bases, and the junction held 10 bases outside the gene matches. The CDR3 consists of 13 residues. Germline CDR1 is SGHDT and CDR2 is YYEEEE. CDR3 DNA: TGTGCCAGCAGCCCCGGGACAGAATTAGGAGCTTTCTTT. Translating it yields CASSPGTELGAFF.

The chain has TRBV24-1 and TRBJ2-1; 9 bases align to TRBD1. Germline V CDR1 and CDR2: KGHDR, SFDVKD. J was trimmed by 8 bases and V by 7 bases; bases with no gene match: 8. The CDR3 runs 14 residues. CDR3 DNA sequence: TGTGCCACCAGGTCCGGACAGGGGCCGGATGAGCAGTTCTTC. Translated: CATRSGQGPDEQFF.

This chain uses TRBV6-1 with TRBJ2-2, with TRBD1 identical over 8 bases. Germline V gene data show CDR1 as MNHNS and CDR2 as SASEGT. V shed 5 bases and J 6 bases; nucleotides not matched to a gene: 5. CDR3 length: 14 amino acids. CDR3 in DNA: TGTGCCAGCAGTCAGGACAGGGTCGCCGGGGAGCTGTTTTTT. Its protein is CASSQDRVAGELFF.

This clonotype has just a few counts. This rearrangement joins TRBV27 to TRBJ1-2; D is undetermined. V dropped 4 bases and J dropped 2 bases, with 17 bases sitting between them. In germline, CDR1 is MNHEY, CDR2 SMNVEV (reference sequence). The CDR3 has 16 residues. The CDR3 nucleotides are TGTGCCAGCAGTTCTGGGCTGACTAGCTTCAACTATGGCTACACCTTC. This gives the protein CASSSGLTSFNYGYTF.

Remarks on this clonotype: A much larger clone sits a single nucleotide away, making a read error possible. The chain uses TRBV28 and TRBJ1-1, with D perhaps matching TRBD1 (5 bases). This CDR3 comprises 14 residues. Germline V lookup: CDR1 MDHEN, CDR2 SYDVKM. Trimming took off 3 bases at V and 1 base at J, with 9 bases between the two ends. In DNA, the CDR3 is TGTGCCAGCAGTTTTGTTGGGGCGAACACTGAAGCTTTCTTT. Encoded protein: CASSFVGANTEAFF.

This clonotype was seen at least ten times. The chain carries TRBV7-6 and TRBJ1-2; D is perhaps TRBD1 (5 bases). In germline, CDR1 is SGHVS, CDR2 FNYEAQ. V was cut by 10 bases and J by 6 bases, with 27 bases left in between. This CDR3 spans 16 amino acids. For the CDR3, the DNA is TGTGCCATCCATGGGGACGAATCCCTCCGGCGTCATGGCTACACCTTC. Translating gives CAIHGDESLRRHGYTF.

V and J are TRBV30 and TRBJ2-7; TRBD1 might be the D (5 bases). The V gene lost 5 bases and the J gene lost 2 bases, with 10 bases spanning the gap. Germline CDR1 GTSNPN, CDR2 SVGIG (reference sequence). The CDR3 spans 12 residues. In DNA form, the CDR3 reads TGTGCCTGGGCCCAGGGAACCTACGAGCAGTACTTC. Amino acid sequence: CAWAQGTYEQYF.